This paragraph covers one T cell receptor beta chain sequence. Its antigen is undetermined. The extraction recovered at least 5 micrograms of total RNA per sample. Sample-barcoded 5' priming and a J-beta primer mix drove a second PCR of 7 to 11 cycles. From the 5' RACE reads, TCRdb called clonotypes with MiXCR, one entry per CDR3 protein. Of some 640,000 distinct CDR3 sequences listed, approximately 30% are singletons. The data belong to a study of blood T cells in healthy people across ages. Study background: Template switching retrieved approximately one barcoded beta molecule for each two T cells. Study outcomes and limitations: Because sorting was not performed, PBMCs prevented conclusive naive versus antigen-experienced comparison.

This receptor was obtained from a woman older than 75 in good health. The sequenced sample consisted of blood.

This CDR3 reads CARSPTVNTEAFF. The CDR3 nucleotides are TGTGCCAGAAGCCCCACAGTGAACACTGAAGCTTTCTTT. The chain uses TRBV7-9 and TRBJ1-1, with no clear D. The CDR3 has 13 amino acids. CDR1 is SEHNR, CDR2 FQNEAQ, per germline (reference sequence). The V and J ends lost 9 bases and 0 bases respectively, with 11 bases between them.